This T cell receptor beta chain comes out of a study of T cell responses to AZD1222 COVID-19 vaccine. Study-wide results and caveats: Distributed over spike, vaccine-associated CD4 TCRs predominated at 160-218 and 743-854. A mostly white British donor set with more females was recruited, and clonal diversity was possibly underestimated.

Profiling relied on immunoSEQ multiplex PCR, and the TCRdb table lists in-frame clones only, not all of them. The sample lists about 140,000 clones; 93% were seen once. The V and J ends lost 3 bases and 1 base respectively, with 12 bases between them. CDR3 size: 15 residues. CDR1 is MDHEN, CDR2 SYDVKM, per germline. This clone has just one count. Its antigen is not known. The material was peripheral blood, obtained after recovery from COVID-19. The sequence was obtained from an adult who had recovered from COVID-19. The chain links TRBV28 to TRBJ1-1; weak D call: TRBD1 (6 bases). This CDR3 reads CASSLPQQGNTEAFF. CDR3 DNA: TGTGCCAGCAGTTTGCCCCAACAGGGGAACACTGAAGCTTTCTTT.